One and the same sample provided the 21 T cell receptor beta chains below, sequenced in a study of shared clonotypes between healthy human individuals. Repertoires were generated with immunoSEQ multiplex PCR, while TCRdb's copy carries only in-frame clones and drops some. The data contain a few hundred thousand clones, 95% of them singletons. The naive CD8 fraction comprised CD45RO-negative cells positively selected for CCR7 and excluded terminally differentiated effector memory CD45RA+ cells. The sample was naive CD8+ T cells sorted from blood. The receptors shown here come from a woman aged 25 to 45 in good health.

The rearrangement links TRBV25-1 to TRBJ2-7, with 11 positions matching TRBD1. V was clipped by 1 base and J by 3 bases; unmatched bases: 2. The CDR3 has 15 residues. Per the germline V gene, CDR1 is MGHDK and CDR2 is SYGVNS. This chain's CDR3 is CASSEWTGGFYEQYF. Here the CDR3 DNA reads TGTGCCAGCAGTGAATGGACAGGGGGCTTCTACGAGCAGTACTTC.

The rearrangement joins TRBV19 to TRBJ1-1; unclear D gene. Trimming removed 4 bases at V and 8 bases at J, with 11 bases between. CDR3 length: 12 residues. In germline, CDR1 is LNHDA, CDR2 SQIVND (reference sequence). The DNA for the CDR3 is TGTGCCAGTAGTACGAACGCCGGGGAAGCTTTCTTT. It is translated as CASSTNAGEAFF.

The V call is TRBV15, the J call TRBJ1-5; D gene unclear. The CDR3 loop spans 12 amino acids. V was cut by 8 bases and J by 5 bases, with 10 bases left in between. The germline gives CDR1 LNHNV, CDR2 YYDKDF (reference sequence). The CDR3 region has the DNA TGTGCCACCCGCCTCGATCATCAGCCCCAGCATTTT. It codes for CATRLDHQPQHF.

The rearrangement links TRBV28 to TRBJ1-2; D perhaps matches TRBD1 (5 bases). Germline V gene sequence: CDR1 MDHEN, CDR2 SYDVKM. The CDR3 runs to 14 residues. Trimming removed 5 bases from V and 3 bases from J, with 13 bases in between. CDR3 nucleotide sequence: TGTGCCAGCAGTATGGGACCGATAGACTATGGCTACACCTTC. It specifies CASSMGPIDYGYTF.

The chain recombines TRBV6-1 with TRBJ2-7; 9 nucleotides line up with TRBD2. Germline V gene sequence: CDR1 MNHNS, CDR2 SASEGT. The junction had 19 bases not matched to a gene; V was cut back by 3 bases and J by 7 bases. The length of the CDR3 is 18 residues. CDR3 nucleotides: TGTGCCAGCAGTGATCCGGCGGGAGGGCTAGGGCTTTACGAGGAGCAGTACTTC. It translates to CASSDPAGGLGLYEEQYF.

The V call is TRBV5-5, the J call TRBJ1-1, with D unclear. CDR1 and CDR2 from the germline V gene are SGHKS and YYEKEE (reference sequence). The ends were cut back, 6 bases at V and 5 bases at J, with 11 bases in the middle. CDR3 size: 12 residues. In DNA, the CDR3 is TGTGCCAGCAAAACTGGTGGGACTGAAGCTTTCTTT. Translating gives CASKTGGTEAFF.

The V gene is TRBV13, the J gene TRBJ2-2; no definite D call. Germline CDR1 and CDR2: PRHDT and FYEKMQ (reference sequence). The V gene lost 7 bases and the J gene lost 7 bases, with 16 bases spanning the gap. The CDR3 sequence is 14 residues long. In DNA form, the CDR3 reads TGTGCCAGCACCAAGGAAAGGTGGGGCGGGGAGCTGTTTTTT. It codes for CASTKERWGGELFF.

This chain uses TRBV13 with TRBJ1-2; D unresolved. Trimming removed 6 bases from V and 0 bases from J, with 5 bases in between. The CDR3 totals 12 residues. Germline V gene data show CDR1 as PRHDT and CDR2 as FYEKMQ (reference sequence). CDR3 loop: CASSYANYGYTF. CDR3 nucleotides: TGTGCCAGCAGTTATGCTAACTATGGCTACACCTTC.

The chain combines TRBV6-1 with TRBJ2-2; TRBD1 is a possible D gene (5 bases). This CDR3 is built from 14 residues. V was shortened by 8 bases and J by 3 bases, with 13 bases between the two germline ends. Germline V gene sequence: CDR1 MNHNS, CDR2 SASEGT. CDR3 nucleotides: TGTGCCAGCTCTCAGGGCCCATACACCGGGGAGCTGTTTTTT. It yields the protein CASSQGPYTGELFF.

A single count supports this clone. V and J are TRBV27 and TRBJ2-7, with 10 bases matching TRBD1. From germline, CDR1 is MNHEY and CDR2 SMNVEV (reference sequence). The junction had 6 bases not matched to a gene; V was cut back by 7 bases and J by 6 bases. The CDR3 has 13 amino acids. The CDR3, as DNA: TGTGCCAGCAACGCCGGGACAGGGGCCGAGCAGTACTTC. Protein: CASNAGTGAEQYF.

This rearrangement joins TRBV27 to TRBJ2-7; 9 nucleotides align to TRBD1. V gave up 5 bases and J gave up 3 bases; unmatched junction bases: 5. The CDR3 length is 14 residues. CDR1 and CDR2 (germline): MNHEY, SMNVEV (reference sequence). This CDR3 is CASSSGQGLYEQYF. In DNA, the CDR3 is TGTGCCAGCAGTAGCGGACAGGGGCTCTACGAGCAGTACTTC.

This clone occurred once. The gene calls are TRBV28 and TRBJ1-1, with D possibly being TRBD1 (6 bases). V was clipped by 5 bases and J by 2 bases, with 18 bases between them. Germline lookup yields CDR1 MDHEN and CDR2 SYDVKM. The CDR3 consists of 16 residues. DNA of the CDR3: TGTGCCAGCAGTCTCACGGAGGGGGTCGTAAACACTGAAGCTTTCTTT. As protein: CASSLTEGVVNTEAFF.

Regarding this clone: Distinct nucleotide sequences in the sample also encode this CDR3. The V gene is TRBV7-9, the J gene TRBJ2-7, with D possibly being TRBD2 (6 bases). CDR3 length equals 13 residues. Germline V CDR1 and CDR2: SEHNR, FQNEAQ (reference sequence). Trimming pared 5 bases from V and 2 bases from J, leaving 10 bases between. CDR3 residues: CASSPGGTYEQYF. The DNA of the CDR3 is TGTGCCAGCAGCCCCGGGGGAACCTACGAGCAGTACTTC.

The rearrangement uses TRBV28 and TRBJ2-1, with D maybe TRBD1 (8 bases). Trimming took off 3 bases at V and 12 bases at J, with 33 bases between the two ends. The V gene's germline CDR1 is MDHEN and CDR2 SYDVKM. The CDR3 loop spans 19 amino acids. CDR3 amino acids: CASSLRAGGVLAEPPVQFF. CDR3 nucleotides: TGTGCCAGCAGTTTGCGTGCAGGGGGCGTCCTAGCGGAACCACCGGTGCAGTTCTTC.

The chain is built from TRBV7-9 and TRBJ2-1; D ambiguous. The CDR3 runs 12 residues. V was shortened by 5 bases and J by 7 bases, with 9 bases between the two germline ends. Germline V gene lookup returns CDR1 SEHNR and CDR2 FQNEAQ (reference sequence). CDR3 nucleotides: TGTGCCAGCAGCCCCGGACGGAATGAGCAGTTCTTC. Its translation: CASSPGRNEQFF.

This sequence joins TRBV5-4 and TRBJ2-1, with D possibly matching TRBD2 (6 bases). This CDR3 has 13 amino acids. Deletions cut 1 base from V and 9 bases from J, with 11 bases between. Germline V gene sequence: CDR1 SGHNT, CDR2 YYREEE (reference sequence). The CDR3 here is CASSLTGDVEQFF. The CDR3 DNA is TGTGCCAGCAGCTTGACGGGAGATGTTGAGCAGTTCTTC.

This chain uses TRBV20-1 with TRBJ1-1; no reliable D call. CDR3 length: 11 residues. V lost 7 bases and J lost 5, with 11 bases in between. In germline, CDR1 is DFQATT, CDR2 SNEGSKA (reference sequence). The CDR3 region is CSVEGGTEAFF. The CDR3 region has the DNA TGCAGTGTCGAGGGTGGGACTGAAGCTTTCTTT.

The CDR3: CASSLDRTLSYNEQFF. The CDR3 nucleotides are TGTGCCAGCAGCTTAGATCGGACCCTCTCCTACAATGAGCAGTTCTTC. V and J are TRBV7-8 and TRBJ2-1; D gene unclear. The CDR3 is 16 amino acids. Germline V gene sequence: CDR1 SGHVS, CDR2 FQNEAQ. V gave up 1 base and J gave up 0 bases, with 10 bases separating them.

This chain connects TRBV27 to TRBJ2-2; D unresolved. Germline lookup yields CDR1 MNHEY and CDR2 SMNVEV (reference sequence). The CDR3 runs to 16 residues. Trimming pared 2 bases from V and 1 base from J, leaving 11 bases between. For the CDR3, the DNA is TGTGCCAGCAGTTTACTAGGGCCGAAGAACACCGGGGAGCTGTTTTTT. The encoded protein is CASSLLGPKNTGELFF.

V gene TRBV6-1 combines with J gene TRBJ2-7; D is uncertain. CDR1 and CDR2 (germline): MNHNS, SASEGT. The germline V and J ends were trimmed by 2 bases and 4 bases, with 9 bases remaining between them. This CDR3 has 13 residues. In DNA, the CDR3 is TGTGCCAGCAGTGAATTCCTCTTGTACGAGCAGTACTTC. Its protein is CASSEFLLYEQYF.

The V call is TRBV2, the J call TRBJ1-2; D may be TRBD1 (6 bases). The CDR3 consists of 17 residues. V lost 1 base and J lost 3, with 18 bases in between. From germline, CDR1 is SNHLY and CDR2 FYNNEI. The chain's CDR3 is CASSEGTGSAVYYGYTF. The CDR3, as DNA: TGTGCCAGCAGTGAAGGAACAGGGTCTGCCGTTTACTATGGCTACACCTTC. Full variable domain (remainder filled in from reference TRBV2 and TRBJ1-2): EPEVTQTPSHQVTQMGQEVILRCVPISNHLYFYWYRQILGQKVEFLVSFYNNEISEKSEIFDDQFSVERPDGSNFTLKIRSTKLEDSAMYFCASSEGTGSAVYYGYTFGSGTRLTVV.